This passage covers 17 T cell receptor beta chains from one sample sequenced in a study of neurological immune-mediated disorders. TCRdb re-called the 5' RACE reads through MiXCR, storing one row per CDR3 protein. The data contain more than 30,000 distinct CDR3 sequences, about 14% of them singletons. Time point reported: technical triplicate 2. Sequenced: CD4+ T cells from blood. These receptors were taken from a female donor with HTLV-1-associated myelopathy (HAM/TSP).

This clonotype was picked up many times. The gene calls are TRBV5-1 and TRBJ2-2; 7 bases line up with TRBD1. The V gene end was trimmed by 3 bases and the J gene end by 1 base; junction bases not matched to a gene: 6. The CDR3 runs to 16 residues. The germline gives CDR1 SGHRS, CDR2 YFSETQ. CDR3 nucleotide sequence: TGCGCCAGCAGCTCCAGGGGGAGTTGGAACACCGGGGAGCTGTTTTTT. It encodes CASSSRGSWNTGELFF.

Many counts were recorded for this clonotype. The chain joins TRBV5-6 to TRBJ1-2; 7 nucleotides align to TRBD1. The J segment lost 4 bases and the V segment lost 4 bases, leaving 4 bases of the junction unmatched. Germline assignment: CDR1 SGHDT and CDR2 YYEEEE. CDR3 length: 13 residues. CDR3 nucleotide sequence: TGTGCCAGCAGCATACAGGGGTCCTATGGCTACACCTTC. Encoded protein: CASSIQGSYGYTF.

Many counts were recorded for this clonotype. This chain joins TRBV6-8 and TRBJ2-1, with 9 bases lining up with TRBD2. Germline values: CDR1 MNHGY, CDR2 SAAAGT. The CDR3 has 17 residues. J gave up 5 bases and V 8 bases, and 16 bases lay outside the gene matches. CDR3 DNA sequence: TGTGCCAGCCGCCTTCAGAGAGAGCGGGAGGAGAACAATGAGCAGTTCTTC. It specifies CASRLQREREENNEQFF.

This clonotype was seen repeatedly, ten times or more. The chain has TRBV20-1 and TRBJ2-1; TRBD2 agrees at 8 bases. CDR3 size: 14 residues. The junction had 7 bases not matched to a gene; V was cut back by 0 bases and J by 9 bases. Germline V gene lookup returns CDR1 DFQATT and CDR2 SNEGSKA (reference sequence). The CDR3 nucleotides are TGCAGTGCTAGAGAACCGGGACTAGAACGTGAGCAGTTCTTC. Its protein product is CSAREPGLEREQFF.

In its sample, this clonotype ranks as medium-sized (0.01 to 0.1%). CDR3 DNA sequence: TGTGCCAGCAGCGTAGGTTTGGGTGGGCAGGGGGAGCAGTTCTTC. It codes for CASSVGLGGQGEQFF. The rearrangement uses TRBV9 and TRBJ2-1, with D possibly matching TRBD1 (6 bases). With 0 bases removed from V and 10 bases from J, the gap between germline ends came to 17 bases. The CDR3 has 15 residues. Germline CDR1 SGDLS, CDR2 YYNGEE.

This clonotype was seen at least ten times. The chain is built from TRBV14 and TRBJ2-1; TRBD2 agrees at 12 bases. CDR1 is SGHDN, CDR2 FVKESK, per germline. V shed 3 bases and J 4 bases; nucleotides not matched to a gene: 1. The CDR3 sequence is 15 residues long. In DNA form, the CDR3 reads TGTGCCAGCAGCCATACTAGCGGGGGGTACAATGAGCAGTTCTTC. As protein: CASSHTSGGYNEQFF.

Many counts were recorded for this clonotype. The chain employs TRBV6-6 and TRBJ2-1; D gene ambiguous. This CDR3 is 15 amino acids long. Trimming shortened V by 6 bases and J by 4 bases, and 16 bases separated the two germline ends. The germline CDR1 and CDR2 sequences are MNHNY and SVGAGI (reference sequence). The chain's CDR3 is CASSPRVQFYNEQFF. The CDR3 bases are TGTGCCAGCAGCCCTCGGGTCCAGTTTTACAATGAGCAGTTCTTC.

This clonotype showed up many times. The chain has TRBV20-1 and TRBJ2-7; 12 bases fit TRBD2. V was pared by 1 base and J by 6 bases, with 7 bases of the junction left unmatched. The germline V gene has CDR1 DFQATT and CDR2 SNEGSKA (reference sequence). The CDR3 has 15 amino acids. CDR3 nucleotides: TGCAGTGCTAGAGTGAGACTAGCGGGGGTGGCCGAGCAGTACTTC. It translates to CSARVRLAGVAEQYF.

This clonotype was seen many times. V and J are TRBV20-1 and TRBJ2-1; no clear D gene. This CDR3 is built from 15 residues. Trimming left V 2 bases short and J 1 base short, with 12 bases between. Germline V gene sequence: CDR1 DFQATT, CDR2 SNEGSKA (reference sequence). The CDR3 DNA follows: TGCAGTGCTAGAAAGGATGGCGGATCCTACAATGAGCAGTTCTTC. It is translated as CSARKDGGSYNEQFF.

Ten or more counts support this clonotype. The CDR3 region is CSVGGWDGYTF. CDR3 DNA sequence: TGCAGCGTTGGAGGGTGGGATGGCTACACCTTC. V is TRBV29-1 and J is TRBJ1-2; D uncertain. Germline assignment: CDR1 SQVTM and CDR2 ANQGSEA. This CDR3 contains 11 residues. V was pared by 4 bases and J by 6 bases, with 9 bases between.

This clonotype showed up many times. The V call is TRBV7-9, the J call TRBJ1-5, with TRBD1 matching 7 bases. Germline V gene sequence: CDR1 SEHNR, CDR2 FQNEAQ (reference sequence). After removal of 5 bases from V and 2 bases from J, the junction contained 6 bases not matched to a gene. The length of the CDR3 is 15 residues. The CDR3 DNA follows: TGTGCCAGCAGCCGCGACGGGACAGGCAATCAGCCCCAGCATTTT. This sequence encodes CASSRDGTGNQPQHF.

The table lists this clonotype with many counts. This chain joins TRBV30 and TRBJ2-4; 8 positions match TRBD1. Germline-derived CDR1 and CDR2 are GTSNPN and SVGIG (reference sequence). After removal of 1 base from V and 8 bases from J, the junction contained 4 bases not matched to a gene. The CDR3 runs to 13 residues. CDR3 loop: CAWSGQGRHIQYF. The CDR3 DNA reads TGTGCCTGGAGTGGACAGGGGAGGCACATTCAGTACTTC.

This clonotype was found many times. This chain links TRBV10-3 with TRBJ2-2, with 8 bases fitting TRBD2. The CDR3 runs 16 residues. Germline V lookup: CDR1 ENHRY, CDR2 SYGVKD. After removal of 6 bases from V and 6 bases from J, the junction contained 12 bases not matched to a gene. CDR3 region: CAIRGIAGPLSGELFF. CDR3 sequence (DNA): TGTGCCATCAGGGGAATAGCGGGGCCTCTGTCCGGGGAGCTGTTTTTT.

There are many counts of this clonotype. The chain employs TRBV20-1 and TRBJ1-5; D call uncertain. There are 13 residues in the CDR3. The germline V gene encodes CDR1 DFQATT and CDR2 SNEGSKA (reference sequence). V was pared by 3 bases and J by 5 bases, with 11 bases between. The chain's CDR3 is CSASSGGDQPQHF. CDR3 sequence (DNA): TGCAGTGCTAGCTCCGGCGGAGATCAGCCCCAGCATTTT.

This clonotype was detected only a few times. This rearrangement joins TRBV2 to TRBJ2-7; 9 bases match TRBD1. The junction had 14 bases not matched to a gene; V was cut back by 7 bases and J by 7 bases. There are 15 residues in the CDR3. Germline CDR1 and CDR2: SNHLY and FYNNEI. The CDR3 here is CASIYVGQGNYEQYF. CDR3 sequence (DNA): TGTGCCAGCATTTACGTGGGACAGGGAAACTATGAGCAGTACTTC.

This clonotype has at least ten counts. The chain uses TRBV13 and TRBJ2-1; tentative D call: TRBD1 (5 bases). The CDR3 runs 14 residues. Germline lookup yields CDR1 PRHDT and CDR2 FYEKMQ (reference sequence). V dropped 0 bases and J dropped 5 bases, with 8 bases sitting between them. CDR3: CASSLGGQDNEQFF. The CDR3 DNA reads TGTGCCAGCAGCTTAGGCGGACAAGACAATGAGCAGTTCTTC.

This clonotype was recorded at least ten times. V and J are TRBV7-2 and TRBJ2-3, with 8 bases matching TRBD1. The CDR3 runs to 15 residues. Losses at the gene ends were 1 base for V and 3 bases for J; bases not matched to a gene: 3. Germline V lookup: CDR1 SGHTA, CDR2 FQGNSA. CDR3: CASSLVQGATDTQYF. The CDR3 DNA reads as TGTGCCAGCAGCTTAGTGCAGGGGGCTACAGATACGCAGTATTTT.